The 10 T cell receptor beta chains below were found in one sample sequenced in a study of shared clonotypes between healthy human individuals. Only in-frame clones appear in the TCRdb table, and some are missing; sequencing was by immunoSEQ multiplex PCR. The repertoire has millions of clones, 85% to 95% of them found once; the top ten carry 0.13%. Sample: naive CD4+ T cells sorted from blood. The subset is: CD45RA+ positively selected. These receptors were taken from a man younger than 35 in good health.

The chain recombines TRBV5-4 with TRBJ2-5, with 10 bases fitting TRBD2. The CDR3 is made up of 15 amino acids. The germline CDR1 and CDR2 sequences are SGHNT and YYREEE (reference sequence). V shed 1 base and J 5 bases; nucleotides not matched to a gene: 5. CDR3 region: CASSLQRGGPETQYF. The CDR3 DNA follows: TGTGCCAGCAGCTTGCAGCGGGGGGGCCCTGAGACCCAGTACTTC.

The chain carries TRBV19 and TRBJ2-7; D tentatively fits TRBD1 or TRBD2 (5 bases each). V lost 8 bases and J 0 bases, leaving 14 bases between the germline ends. The CDR3 extends over 14 amino acids. Germline V gives CDR1 LNHDA, CDR2 SQIVND (reference sequence). The CDR3, as DNA: TGTGCCAGTCGGGACCACCTGAGCTCCTACGAGCAGTACTTC. Translating gives CASRDHLSSYEQYF. Variable domain in full (rest from reference TRBV19 and TRBJ2-7): DGGITQSPKYLFRKEGQNVTLSCEQNLNHDAMYWYRQDPGQGLRLIYYSQIVNDFQKGDIAEGYSVSREKKESFPLTVTSAQKNPTAFYLCASRDHLSSYEQYFGPGTRLTVT.

This chain joins TRBV28 and TRBJ1-1, with 8 bases that match TRBD1. CDR1 MDHEN and CDR2 SYDVKM come from the germline V gene. The CDR3 spans 15 residues. The V gene end was trimmed by 5 bases and the J gene end by 3 bases; junction bases not matched to a gene: 8. CDR3 nucleotide sequence: TGTGCCAGCAGTCTTAACAACAGGGGGGACACTGAAGCTTTCTTT. Encoded protein: CASSLNNRGDTEAFF.

The CDR3 nucleotides are TGTGCCAGCAAAAGGGTGGACGAGCAGTACTTC. Residues: CASKRVDEQYF. V usage is TRBV5-6 and J usage is TRBJ2-7; the D is unclear. From germline, CDR1 is SGHDT and CDR2 YYEEEE. The CDR3 consists of 11 residues. V was trimmed by 6 bases and J by 5 bases, leaving 9 bases between them.

This chain joins TRBV30 and TRBJ2-5; D is undetermined. Germline V gene sequence: CDR1 GTSNPN, CDR2 SVGIG (reference sequence). V was trimmed by 0 bases and J by 4 bases, leaving 12 bases between them. The CDR3 is made up of 14 amino acids. CDR3 nucleotide sequence: TGTGCCTGGAGTGTATCCCGGGTCCGAGAGACCCAGTACTTC. This gives the protein CAWSVSRVRETQYF.

This chain links TRBV7-9 with TRBJ1-2, with TRBD1 matching over 8 bases. The V gene end was trimmed by 5 bases and the J gene end by 1 base; junction bases not matched to a gene: 6. The germline CDR1 and CDR2 sequences are SEHNR and FQNEAQ (reference sequence). The CDR3 runs 15 residues. The DNA for the CDR3 is TGTGCCAGCAGCACCGGACAGGGACTTAACTATGGCTACACCTTC. It codes for CASSTGQGLNYGYTF.

The chain employs TRBV7-2 and TRBJ1-2, with D possibly being TRBD1 (5 bases). V was shortened by 2 bases and J by 7 bases, with 17 bases between the two germline ends. The CDR3 totals 15 residues. Germline loops: CDR1 SGHTA, CDR2 FQGNSA. CDR3 in amino acids: CASSLRPWGEGGYTF. In nucleotides, the CDR3 is TGTGCCAGCAGCTTACGACCTTGGGGGGAGGGTGGCTACACCTTC.

V gene TRBV7-2 combines with J gene TRBJ2-4, with unresolved D. CDR3 size: 14 residues. Germline V gene data show CDR1 as SGHTA and CDR2 as FQGNSA. Between the trimmed V and J ends, which lost 1 base and 0 bases, there was a span of 4 bases. The CDR3 is CASSLGIAKNIQYF. DNA for the CDR3: TGTGCCAGCAGCTTAGGGATAGCCAAAAACATTCAGTACTTC.

The chain recombines TRBV7-8 with TRBJ1-2; D is undetermined. The CDR3 is 12 residues long. V was trimmed by 0 bases and J by 7 bases, leaving 6 bases between them. The germline gives CDR1 SGHVS, CDR2 FQNEAQ. CDR3 in amino acids: CASSLANLGYTF. DNA of the CDR3: TGTGCCAGCAGCTTAGCGAACCTTGGCTACACCTTC.

This chain connects TRBV7-6 to TRBJ2-7; 10 nucleotides line up with TRBD1. Germline CDR1 is SGHVS and CDR2 is FNYEAQ. This CDR3 has 13 residues. The junction had 0 bases not matched to a gene; V was cut back by 1 base and J by 6 bases. The CDR3 DNA reads TGTGCCAGCAGCTTAGGGACAGGGGGCGAGCAGTACTTC. It translates to CASSLGTGGEQYF.